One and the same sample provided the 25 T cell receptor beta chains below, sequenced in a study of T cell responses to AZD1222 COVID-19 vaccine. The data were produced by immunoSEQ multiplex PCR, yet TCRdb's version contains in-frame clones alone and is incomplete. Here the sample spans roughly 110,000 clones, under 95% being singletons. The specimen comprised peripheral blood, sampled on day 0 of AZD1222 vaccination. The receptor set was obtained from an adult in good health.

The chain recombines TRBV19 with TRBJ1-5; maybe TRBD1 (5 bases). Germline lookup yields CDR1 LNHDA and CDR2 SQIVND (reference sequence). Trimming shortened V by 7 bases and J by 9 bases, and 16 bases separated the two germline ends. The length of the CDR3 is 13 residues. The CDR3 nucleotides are TGTGCCAGTACCCCCACAGGAGTATTGCCCCAGCATTTT. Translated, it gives CASTPTGVLPQHF.

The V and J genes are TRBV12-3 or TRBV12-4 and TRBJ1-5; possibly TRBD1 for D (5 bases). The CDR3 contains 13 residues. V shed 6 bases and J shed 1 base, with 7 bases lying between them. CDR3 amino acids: CASSWDSNQPQHF. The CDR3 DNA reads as TGTGCCAGCAGCTGGGACAGCAATCAGCCCCAGCATTTT.

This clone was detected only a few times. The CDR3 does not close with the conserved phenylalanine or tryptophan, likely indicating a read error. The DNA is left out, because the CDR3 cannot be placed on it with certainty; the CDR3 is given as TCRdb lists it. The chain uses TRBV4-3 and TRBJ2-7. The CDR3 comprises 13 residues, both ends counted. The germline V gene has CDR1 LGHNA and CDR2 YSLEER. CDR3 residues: CASSLKAGRRVGS.

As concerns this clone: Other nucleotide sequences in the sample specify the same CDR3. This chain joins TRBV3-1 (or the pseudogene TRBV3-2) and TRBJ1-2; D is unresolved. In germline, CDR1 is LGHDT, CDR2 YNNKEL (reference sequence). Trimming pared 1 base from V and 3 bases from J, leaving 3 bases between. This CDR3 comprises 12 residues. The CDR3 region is CASSQGDYGYTF. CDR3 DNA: TGTGCCAGCAGCCAAGGCGACTATGGCTACACCTTC.

CDR3 nucleotide sequence: TGTGCCAGCAGCTATTCAGGGGGCCTCACCGGGGAGCTGTTTTTT. Amino acid sequence: CASSYSGGLTGELFF. This rearrangement joins TRBV11-3 to TRBJ2-2; 8 positions agree with TRBD1. The germline CDR1 and CDR2 sequences are SGHNT and YENEEA. Trimming removed 4 bases from V and 4 bases from J; junction bases left unmatched: 5. CDR3 size: 15 residues.

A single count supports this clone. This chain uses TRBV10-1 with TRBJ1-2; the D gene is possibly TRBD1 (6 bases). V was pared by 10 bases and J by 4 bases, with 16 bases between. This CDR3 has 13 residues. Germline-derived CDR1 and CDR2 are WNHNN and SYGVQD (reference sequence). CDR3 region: CAIRFRGTYGYTF. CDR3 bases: TGCGCCATCAGATTCAGGGGAACCTATGGCTACACCTTC.

The chain's CDR3 is CASSDTGIVNEQFF. The CDR3 DNA reads as TGTGCCAGCAGCGACACGGGGATCGTCAATGAGCAGTTCTTC. This chain uses TRBV11-3 with TRBJ2-1; D perhaps matches TRBD2 (5 bases). Trimming removed 5 bases at V and 6 bases at J, with 14 bases between. The CDR3 has 14 residues. Germline V gene lookup returns CDR1 SGHNT and CDR2 YENEEA.

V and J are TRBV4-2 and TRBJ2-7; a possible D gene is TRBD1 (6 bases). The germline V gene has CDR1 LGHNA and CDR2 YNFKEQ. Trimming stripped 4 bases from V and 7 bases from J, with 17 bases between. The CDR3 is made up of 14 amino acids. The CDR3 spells CASSRSDSWGEQYF. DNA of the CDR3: TGTGCCAGCAGCCGATCGGACAGTTGGGGGGAGCAGTACTTC.

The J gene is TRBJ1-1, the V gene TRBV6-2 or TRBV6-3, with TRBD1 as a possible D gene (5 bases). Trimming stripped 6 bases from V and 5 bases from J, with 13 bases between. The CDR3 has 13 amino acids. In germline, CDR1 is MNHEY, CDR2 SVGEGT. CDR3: CASSRDVRTEAFF. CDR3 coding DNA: TGTGCCAGCAGCCGGGACGTTAGGACTGAAGCTTTCTTT.

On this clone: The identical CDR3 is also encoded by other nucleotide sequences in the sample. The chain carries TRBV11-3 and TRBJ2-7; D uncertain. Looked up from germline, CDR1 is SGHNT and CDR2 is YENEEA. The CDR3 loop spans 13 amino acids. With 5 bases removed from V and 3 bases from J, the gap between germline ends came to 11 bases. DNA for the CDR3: TGTGCCAGCAGCGGTGGCGAGAGCTACGAGCAGTACTTC. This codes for CASSGGESYEQYF.

The CDR3 sequence is CASSLDGRGITDTQYF. CDR3 DNA: TGTGCCAGCAGCTTGGATGGCAGGGGGATCACAGATACGCAGTATTTT. The V and J genes are TRBV5-5 and TRBJ2-3, with 7 bases aligning to TRBD1. The CDR3 sequence is 16 residues long. Trimming removed 0 bases from V and 2 bases from J; junction bases left unmatched: 6. Looked up from germline, CDR1 is SGHKS and CDR2 is YYEKEE (reference sequence). The full variable domain, its missing parts supplied by reference TRBV5-5 and TRBJ2-3, is DAGVTQSPTHLIKTRGQQVTLRCSPISGHKSVSWYQQVLGQGPQFIFQYYEKEERGRGNFPDRFSARQFPNYSSELNVNALLLGDSALYLCASSLDGRGITDTQYFGPGTRLTVL.

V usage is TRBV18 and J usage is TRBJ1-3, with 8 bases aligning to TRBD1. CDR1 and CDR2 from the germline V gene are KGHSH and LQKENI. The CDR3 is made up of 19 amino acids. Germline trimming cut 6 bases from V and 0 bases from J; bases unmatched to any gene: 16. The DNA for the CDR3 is TGTGCCAGCTCCCTCCTTAATCCGGACAGGGCATTCTCTGGAAACACCATATATTTT. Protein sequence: CASSLLNPDRAFSGNTIYF.

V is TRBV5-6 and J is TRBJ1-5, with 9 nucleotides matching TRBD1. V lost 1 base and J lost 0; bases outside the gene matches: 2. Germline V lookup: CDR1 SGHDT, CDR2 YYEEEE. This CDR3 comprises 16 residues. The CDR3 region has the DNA TGTGCCAGCAGCTTGTGGACAGGGGATAGCAATCAGCCCCAGCATTTT. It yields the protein CASSLWTGDSNQPQHF.

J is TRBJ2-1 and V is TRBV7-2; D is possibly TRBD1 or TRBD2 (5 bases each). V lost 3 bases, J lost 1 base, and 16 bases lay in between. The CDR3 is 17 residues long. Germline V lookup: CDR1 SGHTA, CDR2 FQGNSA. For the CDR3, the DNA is TGTGCCAGCAGCTTCCAATGGGACCTCGGGTCCTACAATGAGCAGTTCTTC. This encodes CASSFQWDLGSYNEQFF.

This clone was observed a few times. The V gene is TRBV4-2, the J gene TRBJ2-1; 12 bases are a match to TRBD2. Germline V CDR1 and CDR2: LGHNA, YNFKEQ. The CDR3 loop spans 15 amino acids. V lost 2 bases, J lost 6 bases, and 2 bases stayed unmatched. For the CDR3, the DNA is TGTGCCAGCAGCCAACCGACTAGCGGGGGCAATGAGCAGTTCTTC. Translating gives CASSQPTSGGNEQFF.

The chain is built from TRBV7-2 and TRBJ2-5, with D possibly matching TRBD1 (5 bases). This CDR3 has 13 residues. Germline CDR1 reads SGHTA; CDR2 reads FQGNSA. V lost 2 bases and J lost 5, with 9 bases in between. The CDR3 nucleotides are TGTGCCAGCAGCTTAAGCCACAGGGAGACCCAGTACTTC. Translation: CASSLSHRETQYF.

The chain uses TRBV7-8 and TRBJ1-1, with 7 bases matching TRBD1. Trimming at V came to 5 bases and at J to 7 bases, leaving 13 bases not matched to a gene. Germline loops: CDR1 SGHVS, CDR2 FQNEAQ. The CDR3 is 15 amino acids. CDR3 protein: CASSGYPGGESEAFF. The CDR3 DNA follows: TGTGCCAGCAGCGGATATCCAGGGGGGGAAAGTGAAGCTTTCTTT. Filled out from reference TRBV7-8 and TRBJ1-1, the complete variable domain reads GAGVSQSPRYKVAKRGQDVALRCDPISGHVSLFWYQQALGQGPEFLTYFQNEAQLDKSGLPSDRFFAERPEGSVSTLKIQRTQQEDSAVYLCASSGYPGGESEAFFGQGTRLTVV.

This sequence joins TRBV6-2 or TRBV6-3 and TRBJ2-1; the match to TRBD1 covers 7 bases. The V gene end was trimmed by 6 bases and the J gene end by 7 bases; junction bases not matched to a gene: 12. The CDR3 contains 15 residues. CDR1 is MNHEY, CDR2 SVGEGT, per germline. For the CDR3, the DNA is TGTGCCAGCAGCCCTACGCCGGACAGGACAAATGAGCAGTTCTTC. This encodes CASSPTPDRTNEQFF.

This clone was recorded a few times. CDR3 loop: CATSRDLDGGTQYF. Here the CDR3 DNA reads TGTGCCACCAGCAGAGATCTCGACGGTGGTACGCAGTATTTT. The chain employs TRBV15 and TRBJ2-3; D is unclear. The CDR3 is 14 residues long. From germline, CDR1 is LNHNV and CDR2 YYDKDF (reference sequence). V shed 0 bases and J shed 8 bases, with 12 bases lying between them.

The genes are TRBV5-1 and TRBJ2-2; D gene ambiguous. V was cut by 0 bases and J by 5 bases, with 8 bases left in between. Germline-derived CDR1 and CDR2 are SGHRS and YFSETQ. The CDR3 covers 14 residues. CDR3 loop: CASSLAAQTGELFF. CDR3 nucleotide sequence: TGCGCCAGCAGCTTGGCCGCGCAAACCGGGGAGCTGTTTTTT.

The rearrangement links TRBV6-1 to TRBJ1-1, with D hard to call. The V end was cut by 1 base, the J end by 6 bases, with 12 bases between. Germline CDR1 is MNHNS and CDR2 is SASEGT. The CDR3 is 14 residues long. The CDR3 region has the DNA TGTGCCAGCAGTGAAGTGTGGGGAGCCCCTGAAGCTTTCTTT. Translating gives CASSEVWGAPEAFF.

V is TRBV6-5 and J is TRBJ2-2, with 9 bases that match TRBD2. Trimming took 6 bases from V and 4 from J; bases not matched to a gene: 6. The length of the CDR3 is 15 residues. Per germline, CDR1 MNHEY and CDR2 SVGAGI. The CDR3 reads CASRTRGGLTGELFF. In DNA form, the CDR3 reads TGTGCCAGCAGGACGCGGGGGGGCCTCACCGGGGAGCTGTTTTTT.

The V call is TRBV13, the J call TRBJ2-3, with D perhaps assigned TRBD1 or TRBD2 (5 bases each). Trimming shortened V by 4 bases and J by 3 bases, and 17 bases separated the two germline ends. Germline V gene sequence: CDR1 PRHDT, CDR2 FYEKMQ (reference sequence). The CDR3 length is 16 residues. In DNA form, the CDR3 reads TGTGCCAGCAGCTCGAACTCCGGGACCTCGACAGATACGCAGTATTTT. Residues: CASSSNSGTSTDTQYF.

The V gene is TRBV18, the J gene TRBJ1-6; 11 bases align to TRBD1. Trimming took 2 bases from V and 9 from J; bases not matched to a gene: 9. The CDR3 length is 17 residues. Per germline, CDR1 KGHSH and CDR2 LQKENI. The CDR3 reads CASSPTGTGGLISPLHF. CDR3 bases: TGTGCCAGCTCACCAACTGGGACAGGGGGTCTTATTTCACCCCTCCACTTT.

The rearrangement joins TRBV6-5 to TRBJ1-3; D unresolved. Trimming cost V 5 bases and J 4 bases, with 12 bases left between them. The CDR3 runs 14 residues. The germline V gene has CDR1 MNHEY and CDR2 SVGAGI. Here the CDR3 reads CASSPGLGGNTIYF. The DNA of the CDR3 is TGTGCCAGCAGTCCCGGGTTAGGGGGAAACACCATATATTTT.